A single sample gave rise to the 17 T cell receptor beta chains below, sequenced in a study of cytomegalovirus exposure and HLA in healthy donors. Primers included in the PCR were 60 Vbeta and 13 Jbeta primers. This table comes from immunoSEQ multiplex PCR, and its TCRdb copy is limited to in-frame clones, with some not included. The sample lists about 180,000 clones, 80% to 85% occurring once. The sequencing input was PBMCs. Every receptor here comes from a woman aged 25 to 39 in good health and CMV-seronegative.

The chain employs TRBV28 and TRBJ2-3; 9 bases match TRBD2. The CDR3 has 15 amino acids. CDR1 is MDHEN and CDR2 is SYDVKM in the germline V gene. Germline trimming cut 3 bases from V and 3 bases from J; bases unmatched to any gene: 4. As DNA, the CDR3 is TGTGCCAGCAGTTTTCGGACTAGCGAGACAGATACGCAGTATTTT. Translating gives CASSFRTSETDTQYF.

The CDR3 spells CASSLYDRAIGYGYTF. The CDR3 nucleotides are TGTGCCAGCAGCTTGTATGACAGGGCAATTGGGTATGGCTACACCTTC. V is TRBV5-6 and J is TRBJ1-2; 7 nucleotides match TRBD1. Germline V lookup: CDR1 SGHDT, CDR2 YYEEEE. J gave up 5 bases and V 1 base, and 11 bases lay outside the gene matches. There are 16 residues in the CDR3.

The chain recombines TRBV21-1 with TRBJ2-2; the table's D call of TRBD1 was not tested on the DNA. TRBV21-1 corresponds to a pseudogene. The CDR3 runs 17 residues. CDR3 nucleotides: TGTGCCAGCAGCCCCCGGGGGGACAGGGGGCACACCGGGGAGCTGTTTTTT. It encodes CASSPRGDRGHTGELFF.

The rearrangement joins TRBV28 to TRBJ2-7, with D possibly TRBD2 on 6 matching bases. Germline-derived CDR1 and CDR2 are MDHEN and SYDVKM. The CDR3 is 15 residues long. V lost 1 base, J lost 1 base, and 11 bases lay in between. CDR3 coding DNA: TGTGCCAGCAGTTTATCCGGAGGGATGTCCTACGAGCAGTACTTC. Translated, it gives CASSLSGGMSYEQYF.

The sample holds a few counts of this clone. The genes are TRBV7-9 and TRBJ1-3, with a tentative D call TRBD1 (6 bases). Germline CDR1 reads SEHNR; CDR2 reads FQNEAQ (reference sequence). V lost 3 bases, J lost 8 bases, and 14 bases lay in between. The CDR3 has 14 residues. CDR3 sequence reads: CASSFRDIRDTIYF. For the CDR3, the DNA is TGTGCCAGCAGCTTTCGGGACATTCGGGACACCATATATTTT.

The rearrangement links TRBV7-8 to TRBJ1-5; D might be TRBD1 (5 bases). CDR1 is SGHVS, CDR2 FQNEAQ, per germline. This CDR3 has 17 residues. V lost 2 bases to trimming and J lost 4 bases, with 18 bases between them. The CDR3 DNA reads TGTGCCAGCAGCTTACCAACTTACAGGACCGGGAATCAGCCCCAGCATTTT. It specifies CASSLPTYRTGNQPQHF.

The J gene is TRBJ2-7, the V gene TRBV19; a possible D gene is TRBD2 (5 bases). Deletions cut 3 bases from V and 5 bases from J, with 14 bases between. The CDR3 is made up of 14 amino acids. Germline V gives CDR1 LNHDA, CDR2 SQIVND (reference sequence). In nucleotides, the CDR3 is TGTGCCAGTAGTATTTCGCTAGCTTCCCACGAGCAGTACTTC. Amino acids: CASSISLASHEQYF.

This chain joins TRBV5-8 and TRBJ2-6; the match to TRBD1 covers 9 bases. Germline CDR1 is SGHTS and CDR2 is YDEGEE. Trimming cost V 0 bases and J 1 base; bases outside gene matches: 5. The CDR3 is made up of 18 amino acids. This CDR3 reads CASSLDRGPGSGANVLTF. Written as DNA, the CDR3 is TGTGCCAGCAGCTTGGACAGGGGGCCTGGTTCTGGGGCCAACGTCCTGACTTTC.

The DNA of the CDR3 is TGTGCCAGCAGTTCGCATGATTTTAGCGGGAAAAGGTACGAGCAGTACTTC. Its translation: CASSSHDFSGKRYEQYF. The chain joins TRBV5-4 to TRBJ2-7, with 8 bases fitting TRBD2. This CDR3 region has 17 residues. V lost 5 bases to trimming and J lost 4 bases; unmatched junction nucleotides: 17. CDR1 and CDR2 (germline): SGHNT, YYREEE (reference sequence).

V usage is TRBV4-3 and J usage is TRBJ2-5, with 8 bases lining up with TRBD1. J lost 5 bases, V lost 4 bases, and 9 bases had no gene match. The germline V gene has CDR1 LGHNA and CDR2 YSLEER. This CDR3 has 15 residues. CDR3 sequence: CASSPRDRPPETQYF. The CDR3 nucleotides are TGCGCCAGCAGCCCCCGGGACAGGCCACCTGAGACCCAGTACTTC.

This chain links TRBV15 with TRBJ2-1; 8 positions match TRBD1. CDR1 LNHNV and CDR2 YYDKDF come from the germline V gene (reference sequence). V gave up 3 bases and J gave up 7 bases; unmatched junction bases: 5. The CDR3 runs to 14 residues. The CDR3 DNA is TGTGCCACCAGCAGGGGACAGGACTGGAATGAGCAGTTCTTC. It specifies CATSRGQDWNEQFF. Supplemented by reference TRBV15 and TRBJ2-1, the full variable domain reads DAMVIQNPRYQVTQFGKPVTLSCSQTLNHNVMYWYQQKSSQAPKLLFHYYDKDFNNEADTPDNFQSRRPNTSFCFLDIRSPGLGDTAMYLCATSRGQDWNEQFFGPGTRLTVL.

The V and J genes are TRBV28 and TRBJ1-1; TRBD1 is a possible D gene (6 bases). This CDR3 is 14 amino acids long. The V end was cut by 5 bases, the J end by 10 bases, with 20 bases between. Germline V gene lookup returns CDR1 MDHEN and CDR2 SYDVKM. The CDR3 spells CASSPFGGARRAFF. The CDR3 DNA reads TGTGCCAGCAGTCCCTTTGGGGGGGCGAGGAGAGCTTTCTTT.

The sample holds one count of this clone. V is TRBV29-1 and J is TRBJ2-7, with 11 bases that match TRBD1. The V gene end was trimmed by 6 bases and the J gene end by 5 bases; junction bases not matched to a gene: 12. Germline lookup yields CDR1 SQVTM and CDR2 ANQGSEA. This CDR3 region has 15 residues. In nucleotides, the CDR3 is TGCAGCGTCCAGAATTCCGGGACAGGGGGTAACGAGCAGTACTTC. This translates into CSVQNSGTGGNEQYF.

The chain couples TRBV30 to TRBJ2-7; 11 bases are a match to TRBD1. The junction had 13 bases not matched to a gene; V was cut back by 2 bases and J by 4 bases. Germline values: CDR1 GTSNPN, CDR2 SVGIG (reference sequence). The CDR3 contains 17 residues. In DNA, the CDR3 is TGTGCCTGGAGTCCGGACAGGGGGCTTGGGGGGAGATACGAGCAGTACTTC. It codes for CAWSPDRGLGGRYEQYF. Filled out from reference TRBV30 and TRBJ2-7, the complete variable domain reads SQTIHQWPATLVQPVGSPLSLECTVEGTSNPNLYWYRQAAGRGLQLLFYSVGIGQISSEVPQNLSASRPQDRQFILSSKKLLLSDSGFYLCAWSPDRGLGGRYEQYFGPGTRLTVT.

Regarding this clone: Additional DNA sequences in this sample encode the identical CDR3. The J gene is TRBJ1-1, the V gene TRBV27, with TRBD1 matching over 7 bases. CDR1 and CDR2 (germline): MNHEY, SMNVEV (reference sequence). This CDR3 region has 15 residues. Trimming cost V 5 bases and J 5 bases; bases outside gene matches: 11. This CDR3 is CASSPQTGLSTEAFF. The CDR3 DNA is TGTGCCAGCAGTCCGCAGACAGGGCTCTCTACTGAAGCTTTCTTT.

This chain joins TRBV25-1 and TRBJ2-5, with 7 bases that match TRBD2. V lost 11 bases to trimming and J lost 4 bases; unmatched junction nucleotides: 22. Germline-derived CDR1 and CDR2 are MGHDK and SYGVNS. The length of the CDR3 is 17 residues. DNA of the CDR3: TGTGCCCCATTTTACCTGGCGGGAGTGTGGTTTCGAGAGACCCAGTACTTC. It translates to CAPFYLAGVWFRETQYF.

This clone appeared a few times. V gene TRBV18 combines with J gene TRBJ2-7; TRBD1 agrees at 11 bases. This CDR3 is 15 amino acids long. The V gene end was trimmed by 4 bases and the J gene end by 5 bases; junction bases not matched to a gene: 7. Germline V CDR1 and CDR2: KGHSH, LQKENI. The DNA for the CDR3 is TGTGCCAGCTCACGCGGGACAGGGGGTATCGACGAGCAGTACTTC. Translation: CASSRGTGGIDEQYF.